This is a list of T cell receptor beta chains from one sample in a study of blood T cells in healthy people across ages. Each CDR3 protein is one row after TCRdb ran MiXCR on the 5' RACE reads. The table lists approximately 1,700,000 distinct CDR3 sequences, about 39% of them singletons. Material for sequencing was blood. These receptors originate from a human donor in good health. CDR3s include the opening cysteine and the closing phenylalanine or tryptophan. A D gene is named only where the DNA matches it firmly. Some rows mark clone size as missing; the rest say once, few, many or name a class of expanded clone.

d_gene	v_gene	abundance	j_gene	CDR3aa	CDR3nt
TRBD2	TRBV7-2	NA	TRBJ2-3	CASSLGGSGGADTQYF	TGTGCCAGCAGCTTAGGCGGTAGCGGGGGGGCAGATACGCAGTATTTT
NA	TRBV7-2	few	TRBJ1-5	CASSLAGRSVSQPQHF	TGTGCCAGCAGCTTAGCCGGTCGGTCGGTAAGTCAGCCCCAGCATTTT
TRBD1	TRBV20-1	NA	TRBJ2-5	CSAPGTGGVRQETQYF	TGCAGTGCTCCCGGGACAGGGGGCGTCCGCCAAGAGACCCAGTACTTC
NA	TRBV21-1	NA	TRBJ2-2	CASSLKEDPNTGELFF	TGTGCCAGCAGCCTTAAGGAGGACCCGAACACCGGGGAGCTGTTTTTT
NA	TRBV6-2/TRBV6-3	NA	TRBJ2-5	CASSWTELSQETQYF	TGTGCCAGCAGTTGGACGGAACTGAGTCAAGAGACCCAGTACTTC
NA	TRBV7-6	NA	TRBJ2-3	CASSPDYAATDTQYF	TGTGCCAGCAGCCCGGACTACGCGGCCACAGATACGCAGTATTTT
TRBD1	TRBV7-2	few	TRBJ1-6	CASSLVSGGGYNSPLHF	TGTGCCAGCAGCTTAGTGTCAGGGGGGGGCTATAATTCACCCCTCCACTTT
TRBD1	TRBV20-1	few	TRBJ2-7	CSAHSGQGQVYEQYF	TGCAGTGCCCATTCCGGACAGGGCCAGGTGTACGAGCAGTACTTC
NA	TRBV5-6	few	TRBJ1-2	CASSLAGSSGGYTF	TGTGCCAGCAGCTTGGCCGGGAGCTCTGGTGGCTACACCTTC
NA	TRBV5-1	NA	TRBJ2-4	CASATREANIQYF	TGCGCCAGCGCGACGAGGGAGGCAAACATTCAGTACTTC
TRBD1	TRBV29-1	NA	TRBJ2-7	CSVEGETGGIPYEQYF	TGCAGCGTTGAAGGGGAGACAGGGGGAATCCCCTACGAGCAGTACTTC
TRBD2	TRBV6-6	few	TRBJ2-5	CASSSTSGDVTQYF	TGTGCCAGCAGTTCGACTAGCGGGGATGTGACCCAGTACTTC
TRBD1	TRBV6-5	NA	TRBJ1-2	CASRPGTGGGYTF	TGTGCCAGCAGACCCGGGACAGGGGGCGGCTACACCTTC